This is a list of T cell receptor beta chains from one sample in a study of T-cell reconstitution after alpha-beta-depleted transplantation in children. TCRdb fed the PCR reads into MiXCR, producing one record per CDR3 protein. The sample yields about 900,000 distinct CDR3 sequences, around 30% seen once. Sample: PBMCs, mostly from graft donor cells, taken 360 days after TCRalphabeta/CD19-depleted stem cell transplant. The source is a boy under two years old who had a stem cell transplant for SCID, so the T cells may come from the graft donor. The CDR3 runs from the conserved cysteine through the conserved F or W. The order of the fields is V gene, J gene, D gene, clone size, CDR3 protein, CDR3 DNA. The D gene is left open where the match is weak. Clone size is given for some rows only: seen once, a few or many times, or a class if the clone is expanded.

v_gene: TRBV4-2
j_gene: TRBJ1-6
d_gene: TRBD1
abundance: few
CDR3aa: CASSQAGQAATPLHF
CDR3nt: TGTGCCAGCAGCCAAGCCGGACAGGCGGCGACACCCCTCCACTTT

v_gene: TRBV29-1
j_gene: TRBJ2-7
d_gene: TRBD1
abundance: .
CDR3aa: CSAITGAYEQYF
CDR3nt: TGCAGCGCCATAACAGGGGCCTACGAGCAGTACTTC

v_gene: TRBV5-1
j_gene: TRBJ1-1
d_gene: .
abundance: .
CDR3aa: CASSHGDGVGAEAFF
CDR3nt: TGCGCCAGCAGCCACGGGGACGGGGTAGGGGCTGAAGCTTTCTTT

v_gene: TRBV12-3/TRBV12-4
j_gene: TRBJ2-3
d_gene: TRBD1
abundance: few
CDR3aa: CASRRGQGTFGTDTQYF
CDR3nt: TGTGCCAGCAGACGCGGACAGGGAACATTCGGCACAGATACGCAGTATTTT

v_gene: TRBV18
j_gene: TRBJ1-2
d_gene: .
abundance: few
CDR3aa: CASSPEGPDYGYTF
CDR3nt: TGTGCCAGCTCACCAGAAGGGCCCGACTATGGCTACACCTTC

v_gene: TRBV11-1
j_gene: TRBJ1-1
d_gene: .
abundance: .
CDR3aa: CASSHLLWADGPALENTEAFF
CDR3nt: TGTGCCAGCAGCCACCTCCTTTGGGCCGACGGACCGGCTTTGGAGAACACTGAAGCTTTCTTT

v_gene: TRBV27
j_gene: TRBJ2-7
d_gene: .
abundance: few
CDR3aa: CASSPRGISEQYF
CDR3nt: TGTGCCAGCAGTCCCCGAGGGATCTCCGAGCAGTACTTC

v_gene: TRBV20-1
j_gene: TRBJ2-3
d_gene: .
abundance: .
CDR3aa: CSAMNYPGGTDTQYF
CDR3nt: TGCAGTGCCATGAACTATCCGGGGGGCACAGATACGCAGTATTTT

v_gene: TRBV7-3
j_gene: TRBJ1-1
d_gene: TRBD1
abundance: few
CDR3aa: CASSPLDRGNTEAFF
CDR3nt: TGTGCCAGCAGCCCCTTAGACAGGGGGAACACTGAAGCTTTCTTT

v_gene: TRBV12-3/TRBV12-4
j_gene: TRBJ2-2
d_gene: .
abundance: few
CDR3aa: CASTPPDLGELFF
CDR3nt: TGTGCCAGCACCCCCCCTGACCTCGGGGAGCTGTTTTTT

v_gene: TRBV4-3
j_gene: TRBJ1-2
d_gene: .
abundance: .
CDR3aa: CASSQGRRLYGYTF
CDR3nt: TGCGCCAGCAGCCAAGGACGCAGACTCTACGGCTACACCTTC

v_gene: TRBV4-2
j_gene: TRBJ2-2
d_gene: TRBD2
abundance: .
CDR3aa: CASSQGPSGGPAGELFF
CDR3nt: TGTGCCAGCAGCCAAGGCCCTAGCGGGGGGCCGGCCGGGGAGCTGTTTTTT

v_gene: TRBV20-1
j_gene: TRBJ2-1
d_gene: TRBD2
abundance: .
CDR3aa: CSARGSGLARSNEQFF
CDR3nt: TGCAGTGCTAGAGGGTCGGGACTAGCGCGCTCCAATGAGCAGTTCTTC

v_gene: TRBV4-1
j_gene: TRBJ1-1
d_gene: TRBD1
abundance: .
CDR3aa: CASSQGQGVNTEAFF
CDR3nt: TGCGCCAGCAGCCAGGGACAGGGGGTGAACACTGAAGCTTTCTTT

v_gene: TRBV7-2
j_gene: TRBJ2-1
d_gene: .
abundance: once
CDR3aa: CASSQGRYPHEQFF
CDR3nt: TGTGCCAGCAGCCAGGGACGGTATCCGCATGAGCAGTTCTTC

v_gene: TRBV2
j_gene: TRBJ2-1
d_gene: TRBD2
abundance: few
CDR3aa: CASRQTLRLAGDPAGEQFF
CDR3nt: TGTGCCAGCAGACAAACATTAAGACTAGCGGGGGACCCGGCCGGTGAGCAGTTCTTC

v_gene: TRBV12-3/TRBV12-4
j_gene: TRBJ2-7
d_gene: .
abundance: .
CDR3aa: CASSPTSGTSGYEQYF
CDR3nt: TGTGCCAGCAGTCCCACGTCCGGGACAAGCGGGTACGAGCAGTACTTC

v_gene: TRBV21-1
j_gene: TRBJ2-1
d_gene: .
abundance: few
CDR3aa: CASSKNQVRETSGGNAYNEQFF
CDR3nt: TGTGCCAGCAGCAAAAATCAGGTTCGGGAGACTAGCGGGGGGAACGCCTACAATGAGCAGTTCTTC

v_gene: TRBV27
j_gene: TRBJ2-1
d_gene: TRBD1
abundance: few
CDR3aa: CASRTGGISYNEQFF
CDR3nt: TGTGCCAGCAGGACAGGGGGGATTTCCTACAATGAGCAGTTCTTC

v_gene: TRBV4-1
j_gene: TRBJ1-3
d_gene: .
abundance: .
CDR3aa: CASSQAQGTGNTIYF
CDR3nt: TGCGCCAGCAGCCAAGCGCAGGGCACTGGAAACACCATATATTTT

v_gene: TRBV20-1
j_gene: TRBJ2-3
d_gene: .
abundance: .
CDR3aa: CSGSGGTDTQYF
CDR3nt: TGCAGTGGATCCGGAGGAACAGATACGCAGTATTTT

v_gene: TRBV12-3/TRBV12-4
j_gene: TRBJ2-1
d_gene: .
abundance: .
CDR3aa: CASNFLARVSYNEQFF
CDR3nt: TGTGCCAGCAATTTCCTCGCCAGGGTGTCCTACAATGAGCAGTTCTTC

v_gene: TRBV5-1
j_gene: TRBJ1-1
d_gene: .
abundance: .
CDR3aa: CASSLEQAVEAFF
CDR3nt: TGCGCCAGCAGCTTGGAACAGGCGGTTGAAGCTTTCTTT

v_gene: TRBV7-6
j_gene: TRBJ2-1
d_gene: TRBD1
abundance: .
CDR3aa: CASSLRSTGGPFSYNEQFF
CDR3nt: TGTGCCAGCAGCTTAAGGTCCACAGGGGGACCGTTCTCCTACAATGAGCAGTTCTTC

v_gene: TRBV28
j_gene: TRBJ2-5
d_gene: .
abundance: .
CDR3aa: CASSSWDSQETQYF
CDR3nt: TGTGCCAGCAGCTCCTGGGACTCCCAAGAGACCCAGTACTTC

v_gene: TRBV29-1
j_gene: TRBJ2-1
d_gene: TRBD2
abundance: few
CDR3aa: CSVSGAVLGGLYEQFF
CDR3nt: TGCAGCGTTTCCGGCGCAGTGTTGGGGGGGTTGTATGAGCAGTTCTTC

v_gene: TRBV5-5
j_gene: TRBJ1-5
d_gene: TRBD1
abundance: few
CDR3aa: CASSLGGTGTYQPQHF
CDR3nt: TGTGCCAGCAGCTTGGGGGGGACAGGGACTTATCAGCCCCAGCATTTT

v_gene: TRBV7-9
j_gene: TRBJ2-1
d_gene: .
abundance: .
CDR3aa: CASSPGWGASYNEQFF
CDR3nt: TGTGCCAGCAGCCCAGGGTGGGGCGCTTCCTACAATGAGCAGTTCTTC

v_gene: TRBV15
j_gene: TRBJ1-2
d_gene: .
abundance: few
CDR3aa: CATSRDGTHGYTF
CDR3nt: TGTGCCACCAGCAGAGATGGGACACATGGCTACACCTTC

v_gene: TRBV9
j_gene: TRBJ2-1
d_gene: .
abundance: few
CDR3aa: CASTGPGRYNEQFF
CDR3nt: TGTGCCAGCACCGGGCCGGGCCGGTACAATGAGCAGTTCTTC

v_gene: TRBV5-1
j_gene: TRBJ2-5
d_gene: .
abundance: few
CDR3aa: CASKKYQETQYF
CDR3nt: TGCGCCAGCAAAAAGTACCAAGAGACCCAGTACTTC

v_gene: TRBV20-1
j_gene: TRBJ1-3
d_gene: .
abundance: .
CDR3aa: CSAEARLGEFPNTIYF
CDR3nt: TGCAGTGCTGAGGCCCGCCTAGGGGAGTTCCCGAACACCATATATTTT

v_gene: TRBV5-1
j_gene: TRBJ2-5
d_gene: .
abundance: .
CDR3aa: CASSLDPKETQYF
CDR3nt: TGCGCCAGCAGCTTGGACCCTAAAGAGACCCAGTACTTC

v_gene: TRBV20-1
j_gene: TRBJ1-5
d_gene: TRBD1
abundance: few
CDR3aa: CSASRTGGGNQPQHF
CDR3nt: TGCAGTGCTTCCCGGACAGGGGGTGGCAATCAGCCCCAGCATTTT

v_gene: TRBV5-1
j_gene: TRBJ2-1
d_gene: TRBD1
abundance: once
CDR3aa: CASSLRGPAYNEQFF
CDR3nt: TGCGCCAGCAGCTTGAGGGGGCCCGCCTACAATGAGCAGTTCTTC

v_gene: TRBV5-1
j_gene: TRBJ1-5
d_gene: .
abundance: few
CDR3aa: CASSQTSGLPQHF
CDR3nt: TGCGCCAGCAGCCAGACTAGTGGTTTGCCCCAGCATTTT

v_gene: TRBV2
j_gene: TRBJ2-2
d_gene: .
abundance: .
CDR3aa: CASRIQGWELFF
CDR3nt: TGTGCCAGCAGGATACAGGGTTGGGAGCTGTTTTTT

v_gene: TRBV12-3/TRBV12-4
j_gene: TRBJ1-2
d_gene: .
abundance: .
CDR3aa: CASSPRVHYGYTF
CDR3nt: TGTGCCAGCAGTCCCAGGGTGCACTATGGCTACACCTTC

v_gene: TRBV12-3/TRBV12-4
j_gene: TRBJ2-1
d_gene: .
abundance: .
CDR3aa: CASIHTGTNAYNEQFF
CDR3nt: TGTGCCAGCATACATACCGGGACAAACGCCTACAATGAGCAGTTCTTC

v_gene: TRBV20-1
j_gene: TRBJ2-7
d_gene: .
abundance: .
CDR3aa: CSARDSGQPYEQYF
CDR3nt: TGCAGTGCTAGAGATTCCGGACAGCCCTACGAGCAGTACTTC

v_gene: TRBV6-5
j_gene: TRBJ1-1
d_gene: .
abundance: few
CDR3aa: CASNSGVGRTEAFF
CDR3nt: TGTGCCAGCAACTCCGGGGTCGGGAGGACTGAAGCTTTCTTT

v_gene: TRBV5-1
j_gene: TRBJ1-1
d_gene: TRBD1
abundance: few
CDR3aa: CASSDYRGRNTEAFF
CDR3nt: TGCGCCAGCAGCGACTACAGGGGGCGCAACACTGAAGCTTTCTTT

v_gene: TRBV29-1
j_gene: TRBJ2-1
d_gene: TRBD2
abundance: many
CDR3aa: CSVTSGGAYNEQFF
CDR3nt: TGCAGCGTTACTAGCGGGGGGGCCTACAATGAGCAGTTCTTC

v_gene: TRBV28
j_gene: TRBJ2-1
d_gene: .
abundance: few
CDR3aa: CASSFFLSYNEQFF
CDR3nt: TGTGCCAGCAGTTTTTTCTTGTCCTACAATGAGCAGTTCTTC

v_gene: TRBV12-3/TRBV12-4
j_gene: TRBJ2-5
d_gene: .
abundance: .
CDR3aa: CASSFPSLQETQYF
CDR3nt: TGTGCCAGCAGTTTCCCCTCCCTCCAAGAGACCCAGTACTTC